Below are 7 T cell receptor beta chains sequenced from a single sample in a study of beta chain features in type 1 diabetes (dated by TCRdb to the late 2010s). Antigen specificity for these receptors is unknown. Library preparation employed the immunoSEQ multiplex PCR assay. The entire isolated RNA was reverse transcribed using the High Capacity cDNA Reverse Transcription Kit, and thus expressed TCRB transcripts were sequenced. Held by TCRdb, this immuneACCESS table contains in-frame sequences only and omits some clones. Under half of the omission traces to an unresolved V gene where checked; the cause of the rest is unknown. The table for this sample lists 350,000 to 450,000 clones; roughly 12% of them were counted only once. The ten most abundant clones make up around 0.01% of the sample. Overall study results and their limits: A moderate but significant shortening of TCRB CDR3 length was observed in type 1 diabetes patients in all four CD4+ subsets.

Sequencing used naive CD4+ T cells from blood. The sample's cell subset or site label, decoded: true naive CD4+ T cells. These receptors originate from a woman between 18 and 29 years old with type 1 diabetes.

This rearrangement joins TRBV11-2 to TRBJ1-5, with TRBD1 as a possible D gene (5 bases). The germline V and J ends were trimmed by 5 bases and 6 bases, with 17 bases remaining between them. CDR1 and CDR2 from the germline V gene are SGHAT and FQNNGV. This CDR3 contains 15 residues. The CDR3 nucleotides read TGTGCCAGCAGCGTATCCCAGGGTCGGAGTCAGCCCCAGCATTTT. Encoded protein: CASSVSQGRSQPQHF.

The chain employs TRBV10-3 and TRBJ1-2; D uncertain. V was trimmed by 9 bases and J by 3 bases, leaving 14 bases between them. This CDR3 contains 13 residues. Germline-derived CDR1 and CDR2 are ENHRY and SYGVKD. CDR3 loop: CAIGTRDDYGYTF. CDR3 DNA: TGTGCCATAGGAACACGGGATGACTATGGCTACACCTTC.

The J gene is TRBJ1-2, the V gene TRBV30; maybe TRBD1 (6 bases). Germline loops: CDR1 GTSNPN, CDR2 SVGIG (reference sequence). The CDR3 consists of 15 residues. The V gene lost 5 bases and the J gene lost 4 bases, with 20 bases spanning the gap. This CDR3 reads CAWGKRQGSPYGYTF. CDR3 nucleotide sequence: TGTGCCTGGGGGAAGCGGCAGGGGAGCCCCTATGGCTACACCTTC. Combining the CDR3 with reference TRBV30 and TRBJ1-2 gives the whole variable domain SQTIHQWPATLVQPVGSPLSLECTVEGTSNPNLYWYRQAAGRGLQLLFYSVGIGQISSEVPQNLSASRPQDRQFILSSKKLLLSDSGFYLCAWGKRQGSPYGYTFGSGTRLTVV.

This clone showed up just a few times. The chain is built from TRBV30 and TRBJ1-3; unclear D gene. The CDR3 has 13 amino acids. V was shortened by 4 bases and J by 0 bases, with 7 bases between the two germline ends. CDR1 and CDR2 from the germline V gene are GTSNPN and SVGIG (reference sequence). CDR3 bases: TGTGCCTGGACGCTCAGCTCTGGAAACACCATATATTTT. Encoded protein: CAWTLSSGNTIYF.

This clone was counted a few times. The chain carries TRBV9 and TRBJ2-3, with D possibly TRBD2 on 6 matching bases. The CDR3 covers 16 residues. V lost 3 bases and J 6 bases, leaving 20 bases between the germline ends. Germline CDR1 reads SGDLS; CDR2 reads YYNGEE. In DNA form, the CDR3 reads TGTGCCAGCAGCGCGGTCGGGGGAGCTCGGGGGGATACGCAGTATTTT. Its translation: CASSAVGGARGDTQYF.

The chain uses TRBV4-3 and TRBJ2-1, with D tentatively TRBD1 (6 bases). This CDR3 comprises 16 residues. The V gene lost 3 bases and the J gene lost 5 bases, with 17 bases spanning the gap. Germline V lookup: CDR1 LGHNA, CDR2 YSLEER. CDR3 nucleotide sequence: TGCGCCAGCAGCCACGTAGACAGGTCACTGAACAATGAGCAGTTCTTC. Amino acids: CASSHVDRSLNNEQFF.

The V gene is TRBV2, the J gene TRBJ1-1, with D maybe TRBD1 (5 bases). V shed 7 bases and J shed 0 bases, with 15 bases lying between them. The CDR3 is 15 amino acids. Germline-derived CDR1 and CDR2 are SNHLY and FYNNEI. The CDR3 nucleotides read TGTGCCAGCAAGAACTGGGACTATATGAACACTGAAGCTTTCTTT. Protein product: CASKNWDYMNTEAFF.